Given below is one TCR beta chain in context. The antigen is not known. Use of 60 Vbeta and 13 Jbeta primers characterized the PCR. Assay: immunoSEQ multiplex PCR; the TCRdb copy retains only in-frame clones and omits some. The table lists over 90,000 clones, around 80% of them singletons. The CDR3 is 15 amino acids. Germline values: CDR1 MDHEN, CDR2 SYDVKM. Trimming removed 7 bases from V and 2 bases from J, with 16 bases in between. Unrecorded immune exposures were likely, despite nominal health at sampling. The record originates from a study of cytomegalovirus exposure and HLA in healthy donors. Whole-study findings and limits: Compared with the roughly 700-donor mean, an Asian-associated ancestry cluster reportedly had fewer N-insertions, according to a later analysis.

This sequence was found in a woman aged 18-29 years in good health and CMV-seropositive. The chain links TRBV28 to TRBJ2-3; unclear D gene. The sample taken for sequencing was PBMCs. CDR3 residues: CASTLGVKNTDTQYF. CDR3 DNA sequence: TGTGCCAGCACCCTCGGAGTCAAAAACACAGATACGCAGTATTTT.